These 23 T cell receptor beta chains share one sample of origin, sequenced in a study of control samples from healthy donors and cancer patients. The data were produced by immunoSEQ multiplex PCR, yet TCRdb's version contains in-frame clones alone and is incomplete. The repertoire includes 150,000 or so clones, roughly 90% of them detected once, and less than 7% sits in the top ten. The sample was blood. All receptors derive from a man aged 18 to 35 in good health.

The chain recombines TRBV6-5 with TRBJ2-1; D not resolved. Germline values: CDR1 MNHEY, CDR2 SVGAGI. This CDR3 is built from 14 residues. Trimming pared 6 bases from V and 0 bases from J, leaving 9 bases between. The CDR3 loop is CASSLSNSYNEQFF. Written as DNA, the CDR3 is TGTGCCAGCAGCCTCAGTAACTCCTACAATGAGCAGTTCTTC.

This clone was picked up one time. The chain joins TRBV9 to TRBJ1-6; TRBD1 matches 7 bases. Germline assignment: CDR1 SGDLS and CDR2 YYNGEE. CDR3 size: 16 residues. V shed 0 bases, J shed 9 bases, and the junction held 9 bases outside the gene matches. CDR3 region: CASSVDAQGNLSPLHF. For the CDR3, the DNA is TGTGCCAGCAGCGTAGACGCACAGGGGAATCTTTCACCCCTCCACTTT.

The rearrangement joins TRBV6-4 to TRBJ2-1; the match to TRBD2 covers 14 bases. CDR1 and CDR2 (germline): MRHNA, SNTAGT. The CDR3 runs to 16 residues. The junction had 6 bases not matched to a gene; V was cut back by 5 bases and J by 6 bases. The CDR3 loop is CASSRLAGGRVNEQFF. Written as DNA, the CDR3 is TGTGCCAGCAGTCGACTAGCGGGGGGGAGGGTCAATGAGCAGTTCTTC.

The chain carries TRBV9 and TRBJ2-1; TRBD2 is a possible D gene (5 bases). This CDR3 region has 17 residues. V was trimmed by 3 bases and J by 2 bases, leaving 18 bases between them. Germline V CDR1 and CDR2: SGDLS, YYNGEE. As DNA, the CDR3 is TGTGCCAGCAGCGCCGGACCAAAGCGGACCGCCTACAATGAGCAGTTCTTC. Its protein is CASSAGPKRTAYNEQFF.

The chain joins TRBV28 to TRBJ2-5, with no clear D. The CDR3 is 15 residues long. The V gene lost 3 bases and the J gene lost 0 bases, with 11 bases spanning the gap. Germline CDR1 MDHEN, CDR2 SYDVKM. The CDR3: CASSLSILYQETQYF. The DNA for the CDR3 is TGTGCCAGCAGTTTGAGCATACTGTACCAAGAGACCCAGTACTTC.

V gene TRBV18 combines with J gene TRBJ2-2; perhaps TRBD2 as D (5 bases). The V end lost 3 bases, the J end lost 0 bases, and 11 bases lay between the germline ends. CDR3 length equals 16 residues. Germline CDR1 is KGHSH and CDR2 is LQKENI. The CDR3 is CASSPLATTNTGELFF. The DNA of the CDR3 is TGTGCCAGCTCACCTTTAGCGACAACGAACACCGGGGAGCTGTTTTTT.

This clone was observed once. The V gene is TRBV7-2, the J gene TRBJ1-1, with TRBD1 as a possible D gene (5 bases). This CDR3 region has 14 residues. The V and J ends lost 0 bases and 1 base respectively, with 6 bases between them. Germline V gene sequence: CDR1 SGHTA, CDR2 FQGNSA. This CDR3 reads CASSLAGGNTEAFF. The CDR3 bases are TGTGCCAGCAGCTTAGCTGGGGGGAACACTGAAGCTTTCTTT.

CDR3: CASSYFTGSSDGPMNTEAFF. The CDR3 bases are TGTGCCAGCAGTTATTTTACTGGGTCCTCTGATGGACCTATGAACACTGAAGCTTTCTTT. This chain connects TRBV6-7 to TRBJ1-1, with D unresolved. TRBV6-7 counts as an open reading frame of uncertain function. Trimming took 3 bases from V and 0 from J, leaving 26 bases between them. The CDR3 is 20 residues long.

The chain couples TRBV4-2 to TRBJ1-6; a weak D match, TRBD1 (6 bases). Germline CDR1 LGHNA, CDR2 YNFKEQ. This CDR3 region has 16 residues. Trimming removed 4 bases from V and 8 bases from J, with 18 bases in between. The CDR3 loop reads CASSPSQGRKDSPLHF. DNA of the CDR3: TGTGCCAGCAGCCCTTCACAGGGAAGGAAGGATTCACCCCTCCACTTT.

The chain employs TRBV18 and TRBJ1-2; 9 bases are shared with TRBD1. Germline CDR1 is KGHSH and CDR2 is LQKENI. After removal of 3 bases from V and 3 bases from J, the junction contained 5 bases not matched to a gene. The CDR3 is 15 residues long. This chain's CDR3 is CASSPWDRADYGYTF. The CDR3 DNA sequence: TGTGCCAGCTCACCCTGGGACAGGGCGGACTATGGCTACACCTTC.

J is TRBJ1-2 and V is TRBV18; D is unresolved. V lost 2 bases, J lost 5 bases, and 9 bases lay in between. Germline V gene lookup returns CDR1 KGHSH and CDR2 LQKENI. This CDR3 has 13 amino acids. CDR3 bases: TGTGCCAGCTCACCAGGGTTATTGTATGGCTACACCTTC. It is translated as CASSPGLLYGYTF.

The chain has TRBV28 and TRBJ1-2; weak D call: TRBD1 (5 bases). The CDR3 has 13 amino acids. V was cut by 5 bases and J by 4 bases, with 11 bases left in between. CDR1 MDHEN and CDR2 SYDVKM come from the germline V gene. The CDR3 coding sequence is TGTGCCAGCAGTCCTCCAGGGTCCTATGGCTACACCTTC. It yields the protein CASSPPGSYGYTF.

Here the CDR3 reads CASSRAPNQPQHF. The CDR3 nucleotides are TGTGCCAGCAGCAGGGCCCCCAATCAGCCCCAGCATTTT. The rearrangement links TRBV9 to TRBJ1-5; D uncertain. The CDR3 length is 13 residues. In germline, CDR1 is SGDLS, CDR2 YYNGEE. The germline V and J ends were trimmed by 4 bases and 3 bases, with 8 bases remaining between them.

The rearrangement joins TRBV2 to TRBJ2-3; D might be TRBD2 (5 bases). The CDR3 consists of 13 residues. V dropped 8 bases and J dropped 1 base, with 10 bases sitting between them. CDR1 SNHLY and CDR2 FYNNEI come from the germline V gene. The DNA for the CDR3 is TGTGCCAGCTCGAGCGGCGGCACAGATACGCAGTATTTT. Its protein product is CASSSGGTDTQYF.

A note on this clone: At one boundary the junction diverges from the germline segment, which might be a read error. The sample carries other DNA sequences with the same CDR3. The CDR3 region is CASSLADTQYF. CDR3 coding DNA: TGTGCCAGCAGCCTAGCAGATACGCAGTATTTT. The chain couples TRBV7-9 to TRBJ2-3; D remains unclear. Germline V CDR1 and CDR2: SEHNR, FQNEAQ (reference sequence). The CDR3 covers 11 residues.

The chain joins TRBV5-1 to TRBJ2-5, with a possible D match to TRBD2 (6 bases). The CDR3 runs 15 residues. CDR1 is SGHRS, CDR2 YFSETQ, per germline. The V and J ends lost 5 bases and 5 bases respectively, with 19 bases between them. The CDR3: CASRRLGGARETQYF. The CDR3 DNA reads TGCGCCAGCAGAAGGTTGGGCGGGGCTCGTGAGACCCAGTACTTC.

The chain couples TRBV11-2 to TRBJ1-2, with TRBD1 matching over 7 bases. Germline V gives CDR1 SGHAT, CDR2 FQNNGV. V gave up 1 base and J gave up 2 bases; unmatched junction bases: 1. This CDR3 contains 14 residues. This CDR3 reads CASSLGDRNYGYTF. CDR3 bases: TGTGCCAGCAGCTTAGGGGACAGAAACTATGGCTACACCTTC. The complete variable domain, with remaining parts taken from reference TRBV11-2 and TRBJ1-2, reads EAGVAQSPRYKIIEKRQSVAFWCNPISGHATLYWYQQILGQGPKLLIQFQNNGVVDDSQLPKDRFSAERLKGVDSTLKIQPAKLEDSAVYLCASSLGDRNYGYTFGSGTRLTVV.

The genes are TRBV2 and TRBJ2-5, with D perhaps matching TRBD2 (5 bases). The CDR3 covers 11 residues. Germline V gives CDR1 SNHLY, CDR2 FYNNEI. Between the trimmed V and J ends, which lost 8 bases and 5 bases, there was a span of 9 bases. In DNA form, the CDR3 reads TGTGCCAGCGCGGGCATGGAGACCCAGTACTTC. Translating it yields CASAGMETQYF.

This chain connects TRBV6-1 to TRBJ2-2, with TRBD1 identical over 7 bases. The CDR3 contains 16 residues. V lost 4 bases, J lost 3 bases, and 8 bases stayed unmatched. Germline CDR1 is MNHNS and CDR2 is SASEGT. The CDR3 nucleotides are TGTGCCAGCAGTGCACAGACAGGGTCGCACACCGGGGAGCTGTTTTTT. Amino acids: CASSAQTGSHTGELFF.

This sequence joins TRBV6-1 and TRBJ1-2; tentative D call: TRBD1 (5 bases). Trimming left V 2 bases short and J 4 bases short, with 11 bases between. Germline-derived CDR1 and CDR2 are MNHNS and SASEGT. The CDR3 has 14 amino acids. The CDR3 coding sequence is TGTGCCAGCAGTGAAATTCGGGGCAGCTATGGCTACACCTTC. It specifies CASSEIRGSYGYTF.

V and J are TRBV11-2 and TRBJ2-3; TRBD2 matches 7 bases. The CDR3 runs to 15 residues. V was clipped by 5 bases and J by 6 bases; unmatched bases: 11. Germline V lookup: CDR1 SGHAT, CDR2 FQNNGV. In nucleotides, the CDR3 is TGTGCCAGCAGCCCCTGGCGGGGGAAGGTTGATACGCAGTATTTT. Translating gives CASSPWRGKVDTQYF. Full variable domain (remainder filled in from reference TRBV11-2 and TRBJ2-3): EAGVAQSPRYKIIEKRQSVAFWCNPISGHATLYWYQQILGQGPKLLIQFQNNGVVDDSQLPKDRFSAERLKGVDSTLKIQPAKLEDSAVYLCASSPWRGKVDTQYFGPGTRLTVL.

CDR3 in DNA: TGCGCCAGCAGCTTGATACAGAACTACAATGAGCAGTTCTTC. Translated: CASSLIQNYNEQFF. The chain joins TRBV5-1 to TRBJ2-1; no clear D. The CDR3 has 14 amino acids. Germline loops: CDR1 SGHRS, CDR2 YFSETQ. V shed 1 base and J shed 3 bases, with 8 bases lying between them.

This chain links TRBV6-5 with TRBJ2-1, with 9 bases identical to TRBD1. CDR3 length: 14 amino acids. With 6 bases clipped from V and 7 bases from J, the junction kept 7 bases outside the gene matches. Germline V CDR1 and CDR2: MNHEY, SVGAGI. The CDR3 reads CASSKGTGRNEQFF. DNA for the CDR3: TGTGCCAGCAGCAAGGGGACAGGGCGAAATGAGCAGTTCTTC.